This T cell receptor (beta chain) was retrieved from a study of cytomegalovirus exposure and HLA in healthy donors (dated by TCRdb to the late 2010s). Background on the whole study: An earlier analysis of 587 of the donors reported approximately 260 Gb of sequence data and 117 million unique TCR beta sequences obtained from 150 million to 200 million T cells. Roughly 300 gigabases of sequencing data and about 92 million unique TCR sequences made up an early release that covered some 640 HLA-typed donors. Of the roughly 400 genotyped donors, approximately 81% were placed in the genetic ancestry cluster associated with self-reported Caucasian donors. The study aimed to test whether signatures of past pathogen exposure could be identified by cataloging public T cell receptors. The study profiled the T cell repertoires of 500 to 800 subjects by immunosequencing and related them to cytomegalovirus serostatus. Besides the first cohort of around 700 subjects, a separate validation cohort made up of over a hundred different subjects was used. To predict cytomegalovirus infection status, the study combined high-throughput TCR immunosequencing, statistical association of individual TCRs with disease status, and machine learning. A later analysis re-analyzed previously published TCR beta repertoires from roughly 600 donors and added high-resolution HLA genotyping to study TCR occurrence patterns. Rather than drawing on any new phenotypic data, the later analysis identified candidate immune exposures from TCR beta sequences and the way those sequences occurred across donors. In an earlier analysis of 587 of the donors, high-throughput TCR beta sequencing was used to judge whether each TCR beta V gene segment behaved as functional or pseudogenic. Donor age, sex, ethnicity and CMV serostatus were compiled alongside the repertoire data. Genome-wide SNP genotypes for about three fifths of the roughly 670 donors were used in a later genetic analysis, which treated that subset as a discovery cohort. Every repertoire in the discovery cohort had been generated on one and the same sequencing platform. Both class I and class II loci were covered by HLA typing, at four-digit resolution. Typing coverage varied by locus: roughly 620-640 donors for A, B, C, DRB1 and DQB1; approximately 520 for DQA1; around 610 for DPA1; roughly 470 for DPB1. Several DR-DQ haplotypes were handled as single units for association and clustering, since linkage in the cohort was strong. Across approximately 400 genotyped donors of the cohort, an average of roughly 200,000 unique TCR beta nucleotide sequences per donor were sequenced, and about a sixth of those sequences were non-productive. Points the paper makes about the study in general: A further reported finding was that TCR beta sequences accurately predicted the HLA-A and HLA-B alleles for most subjects in the first cohort. A later analysis found that HLA-associated TCR beta chains were more clonally expanded and had lower generation probabilities than equally common non-associated chains. When HLA alleles, especially DR and DQ, strongly co-occurred, attributing TCR associations to individual alleles was difficult. In a later genetic analysis, a missense DCLRE1C variant was associated with V-gene and J-gene trimming of TCR beta chains, and the association was replicated in an independent cohort. Most TCR sequences were observed very rarely across donors, whereas some public TCRs were present in many individuals. Because HLA typing was unavailable for some donors at each locus, only the typed subset was used in association tests. According to a later analysis, TCR association rates differed among HLA loci, with DRB1 alleles showing the most associated TCRs and HLA-C alleles showing the fewest. A later analysis reported that several top co-occurrence clusters appeared linked to parvovirus B19, influenza, CMV and Epstein-Barr virus. According to a later genetic analysis, donors in an Asian-associated ancestry cluster had fewer N-insertions in productive TCRs than the approximately 630-donor mean. In vitro tests confirmed that three of the cytomegalovirus-associated TCR beta chains recognize cytomegalovirus antigens. CMV serostatus was the only immune exposure information available for the cohort. A later analysis found that most CMV-associated TCR beta chains appeared HLA-restricted, with HLA associations seemingly driven largely by CMV exposure. Presence/absence analyses assumed roughly uniform sequencing depth across donors, an assumption that may not hold. Because counts were too low, seventeen rarely observed V segments, including chromosome 9 orphons, were left out of the earlier analysis of 500 to 750 of the donors. Broadly in line with IMGT annotations, most TCR beta V segments showed up in productive rearrangements about 87% or about 30% of the time in an earlier analysis of a few hundred of the donors. Only TCR beta chains were sequenced in this cohort, and the absence of alpha or paired-chain data limited detectable features. At a false discovery rate of 0.05, a later analysis linked 15,000 to 20,000 TCR beta sequences to specific HLA alleles. The study listed 150 to 200 TCR beta chains as associated with cytomegalovirus. Correlated functional status among segregating V segments might be attributable to linkage disequilibrium, but an unknown experimental factor could not be ruled out. A group of highly shared sequence variants was considered likely to be a technical artifact of the sequencing pipeline. It was suggested by the authors that the approach could potentially be generalized to other disease states and immunological phenotypes. Cytomegalovirus status was reported to be diagnosed by the classifier with high specificity and sensitivity in both the original and validation cohorts. Because the 87-base-pair reads could not distinguish some IMGT-functional V segments, including TRBV6-2 and TRBV6-3, those segments were excluded.

The library was prepared using the immunoSEQ multiplex PCR assay. For the multiplex PCR, a mixture combining 60 forward primers for TCR Vbeta segments and 13 reverse primers for TCR Jbeta segments was used. The CDR3 region of rearranged TCR beta genes was amplified from genomic DNA by a multiplex PCR assay. Amplified TCR beta libraries were sequenced as 87-base-pair reads on the Illumina HiSeq System. The paper's processing steps were these. Across the roughly 600 repertoires, a later analysis counted roughly 84 million unique TCR beta chains, roughly 11 million of which were shared by at least two donors. Raw reads were error-corrected and collapsed into unique sequences by a nearest-neighbor algorithm in which closely related sequences were merged to remove PCR and sequencing errors. Alignment of CDR3 sequences to IMGT reference sequences was used to assign V, D and J gene segments. For a sequence to be retained, a match of at least six nucleotides was required to both a V gene segment and a J gene segment. Rearrangements were classified as productive when the CDR3 lacked stop codons and remained in frame with V and J, and all other rearrangements were classified as non-productive. CDR3 was defined by IMGT convention, running from the second conserved V-encoded cysteine to the conserved J-encoded phenylalanine. In an earlier analysis of around 540 of the donors, sequences lacking an unambiguous match to a single V gene segment were excluded. An earlier analysis of approximately 590 of the donors classified V segments as functional when productive rearrangements were above 56.7% and as segregating when the standard deviation between donors was above 5%. A statistical classification framework was built to diagnose cytomegalovirus status from the catalog of TCR beta chain sequences. V and J gene assignment, in a later analysis, came from comparing TCR nucleotide sequences with IMGT/GENE-DB human TR gene sequences. Using the TCRdist pipeline, a later analysis assigned CDR3 sequences along with most-parsimonious VDJ recombination scenarios. In a later analysis, each TCR beta chain was defined by its CDR3 amino acid sequence together with its V-gene family, and reads lacking a unique V-gene family were excluded. A later analysis removed 450 to 600 highly shared, low-generation-probability nucleotide sequences to deal with suspected cross-contamination and a sequencing artifact. In a later analysis, a clonal expansion index for each public chain was calculated from normalized within-repertoire ranks of inferred template counts. Generation probabilities in a later analysis came from a VDJ recombination model fitted to out-of-frame rearrangements, and those results were checked against IGoR. Hypergeometric tests were used in a later analysis to score TCR-TCR, TCR-HLA and TCR-CMV co-occurrence, with a repertoire-size bias correction applied to the TCR pairs. In a later analysis, false discovery rates were estimated by permuting HLA or CMV assignments 20 times. In a later analysis, co-occurring TCRs were grouped using DBSCAN, with TCRdist sequence similarity added in when clustering inside HLA-allele-positive subsets. For co-occurrence clustering, repertoires with fewer than 30,000 or more than 120,000 public chains were excluded, along with five repertoires with anomalous nucleotide sharing. What TCRdb holds here is the immuneACCESS table cut down to in-frame rearrangements. Part of the clones is not present; checked against another copy, under half of the missing clones reflect an unresolved V gene, and the others are unexplained. V, J and clone size are those of that table, while D and trimming were read from the DNA. The sample table holds about 150,000 clones, of which over 80% were seen once. Approximately 1.3% of the sample rests with the top ten.

Notes on this clone: The clone's antigen remains unknown. Base qualities are missing; no much larger clone stands one base away.

In total, approximately 690 healthy bone marrow donors made up the cohort. All cohort members were sampled while nominally healthy, although unrecorded immune exposures were likely present. The donor tested CMV seronegative, placing the donor among the 350 or so seronegative members of the cohort. Each donor provided a peripheral blood sample, and peripheral blood mononuclear cells were used for TCR beta sequencing. Genomic DNA extraction from the blood cell samples was performed with the Qiagen DNeasy Blood Extraction Kit. Between the V and J ends, shortened by 7 bases and 0 bases respectively, the junction contains 13 bases. Taken from cysteine to phenylalanine, the CDR3 has 14 residues. The read is trimmed to its CDR3 DNA, 42 bases read in frame from base 1. From a lookup of the germline V gene, CDR1 and CDR2 are SGHTA and FQGNSA.

Sequencing was performed on PBMCs. This sequence originates from a boy aged 2 to 9 in good health and CMV-seronegative. The V and J segments used are TRBV7-2 and TRBJ2-7; the D gene lacks a confident call. CDR3 sequence: CASNTGGSSYEQYF. The DNA is TGTGCCAGCAATACCGGCGGAAGCTCCTACGAGCAGTACTTC. Extended through the reference TRBV7-2 and TRBJ2-7 proteins, this CDR3 yields the full variable domain: GAGVSQSPSNKVTEKGKDVELRCDPISGHTALYWYRQSLGQGLEFLIYFQGNSAPDKSGLPSDRFSAERTGGSVSTLTIQRTQQEDSAVYLCASNTGGSSYEQYFGPGTRLTVT.